The 26 T cell receptor beta chains given below trace back to one sample, sequenced in a study of T cells in Graves' hyperthyroidism and ophthalmopathy. RNA transcripts yielded amplified TCR beta CDR3 regions. First-round RT-PCR targeting the TCR CDR3 was performed with the HTBI primer set. TCRdb passed the multiplex PCR reads through MiXCR, listing each CDR3 protein once. The sample lists about 98,000 distinct CDR3 sequences, 35% to 45% occurring once. The sample was peripheral blood or thyroid tissue (not recorded which). Receptor source: a woman in her thirties with Graves' hyperthyroidism.

This clonotype was seen only a few times. V is TRBV30 and J is TRBJ1-1, with D hard to call. CDR3 length equals 12 residues. Trimming removed 4 bases at V and 4 bases at J, with 10 bases between. Per germline, CDR1 GTSNPN and CDR2 SVGIG (reference sequence). The DNA of the CDR3 is TGTGCCTGGACGCCAGTGGGCACTGAAGCTTTCTTT. Its translation: CAWTPVGTEAFF.

The V and J genes are TRBV7-9 and TRBJ2-6, with D possibly being TRBD1 (6 bases). This CDR3 is 19 amino acids long. Germline values: CDR1 SEHNR, CDR2 FQNEAQ (reference sequence). V was trimmed by 7 bases and J by 4 bases, leaving 26 bases between them. CDR3 sequence: CASNPTRRGVGAGANVLTF. The CDR3 DNA sequence: TGTGCCAGCAACCCCACGCGCAGGGGAGTCGGGGCAGGGGCCAACGTCCTGACTTTC. The full variable domain, in which reference TRBV7-9 and TRBJ2-6 provide the parts outside the CDR3, is DTGVSQNPRHKITKRGQNVTFRCDPISEHNRLYWYRQTLGQGPEFLTYFQNEAQLEKSRLLSDRFSAERPKGSFSTLEIQRTEQGDSAMYLCASNPTRRGVGAGANVLTFGAGSRLTVL.

This clonotype was recorded many times. This chain links TRBV7-9 with TRBJ2-7, with D perhaps matching TRBD1 (6 bases). From germline, CDR1 is SEHNR and CDR2 FQNEAQ (reference sequence). Deletions cut 5 bases from V and 2 bases from J, with 16 bases between. The CDR3 length is 15 residues. The CDR3 protein is CASSLPGQPPYEQYF. In DNA, the CDR3 is TGTGCCAGCAGCCTGCCTGGACAGCCCCCCTACGAGCAGTACTTC.

In its sample, this clonotype was seen many times. This rearrangement joins TRBV28 to TRBJ1-6; the match to TRBD1 covers 8 bases. The CDR3 is 14 residues long. CDR1 and CDR2 (germline): MDHEN, SYDVKM. Losses at the gene ends were 3 bases for V and 10 bases for J; bases not matched to a gene: 5. CDR3 sequence reads: CASSLGTGGSPLHF. CDR3 DNA: TGTGCCAGCAGTTTGGGGACAGGCGGGTCACCCCTCCACTTT.

In regard to this clonotype: Just one base apart from a much larger clone, this may be a read error. The chain uses TRBV16 and TRBJ1-1; D not resolved. Trimming took off 5 bases at V and 2 bases at J, with 15 bases between the two ends. CDR3 length equals 15 residues. The V gene's germline CDR1 is KGHSY and CDR2 FQNENV. For the CDR3, the DNA is TGTGCCAGCAGCACAATCAGATACTGTAACACTGAAGCTTTCTTT. Amino acids: CASSTIRYCNTEAFF.

The gene calls are TRBV7-2 and TRBJ1-2; tentative D call: TRBD1 (5 bases). The CDR3 covers 14 residues. Germline CDR1 reads SGHTA; CDR2 reads FQGNSA. The V gene lost 3 bases and the J gene lost 3 bases, with 11 bases spanning the gap. This chain's CDR3 is CASSFLGPDYGYTF. The CDR3 DNA reads as TGTGCCAGCAGCTTCCTGGGGCCGGACTATGGCTACACCTTC.

CDR3 nucleotides: TGTGCCAGCAGTGATATGGCAGGGAACACTGAAGCTTTCTTT. This gives the protein CASSDMAGNTEAFF. V is TRBV25-1 and J is TRBJ1-1; no definite D call. The CDR3 has 14 residues. Germline values: CDR1 MGHDK, CDR2 SYGVNS. V was clipped by 3 bases and J by 1 base, with 9 bases between them.

The V call is TRBV6-1, the J call TRBJ1-5, with D unresolved. The germline gives CDR1 MNHNS, CDR2 SASEGT. The CDR3 has 11 amino acids. With 6 bases removed from V and 16 bases from J, the gap between germline ends came to 16 bases. Here the CDR3 reads CASRRSNQPHF. In nucleotides, the CDR3 is TGTGCCAGCAGGCGAAGCAATCAGCCCCATTTT.

The chain employs TRBV20-1 and TRBJ2-2, with 11 bases identical to TRBD2. The CDR3 is 14 residues long. J lost 5 bases, V lost 3 bases, and 2 bases had no gene match. Germline V gene lookup returns CDR1 DFQATT and CDR2 SNEGSKA (reference sequence). The DNA of the CDR3 is TGCAGTGCTAGGAGACTAGCGGGAACCGGGGAGCTGTTTTTT. It yields the protein CSARRLAGTGELFF.

The chain carries TRBV19 and TRBJ1-3; TRBD1 agrees at 12 bases. Germline trimming cut 5 bases from V and 4 bases from J; bases unmatched to any gene: 6. CDR1 is LNHDA, CDR2 SQIVND, per germline (reference sequence). The CDR3 contains 16 residues. The CDR3 here is CASSPGTGGLGNTIYF. The CDR3, as DNA: TGTGCCAGTAGTCCCGGGACAGGGGGCTTAGGAAACACCATATATTTT. Full variable domain (missing parts from reference TRBV19 and TRBJ1-3): DGGITQSPKYLFRKEGQNVTLSCEQNLNHDAMYWYRQDPGQGLRLIYYSQIVNDFQKGDIAEGYSVSREKKESFPLTVTSAQKNPTAFYLCASSPGTGGLGNTIYFGEGSWLTVV.

V usage is TRBV20-1 and J usage is TRBJ1-5; weak D call: TRBD1 (6 bases). Looked up from germline, CDR1 is DFQATT and CDR2 is SNEGSKA (reference sequence). V lost 6 bases and J 16 bases, leaving 25 bases between the germline ends. This CDR3 has 13 amino acids. CDR3 in amino acids: CSARTVLDQPHHF. The CDR3 DNA reads TGCAGTGCCCGGACAGTACTTGATCAGCCTCATCATTTT.

As to this clonotype: The junction departs from germline at one end; a sequencing error may be responsible. The chain carries TRBV7-4 and TRBJ1-6, with a tentative D call TRBD1 (5 bases). Germline V gives CDR1 SGHVT, CDR2 SQSDAQ. The CDR3 sequence is 14 residues long. The CDR3 loop reads CASRPGWGNSPLHF. CDR3 bases: TGTGCCAGCAGGCCGGGCTGGGGGAATTCTCCCCTCCACTTT.

This clonotype was seen only a few times. J is TRBJ1-5 and V is TRBV28; TRBD1 agrees at 9 bases. The CDR3 loop spans 16 amino acids. Germline V gene sequence: CDR1 MDHEN, CDR2 SYDVKM. Trimming took 4 bases from V and 0 from J; bases not matched to a gene: 4. CDR3 protein: CASSSDRGYSNQPQHF. CDR3 DNA sequence: TGTGCCAGCAGTTCGGACAGGGGATATAGCAATCAGCCCCAGCATTTT.

Note on this clonotype: The CDR3 does not end in the conserved phenylalanine or tryptophan, so this is likely a read error. The J gene is TRBJ2-7, the V gene TRBV28; D is unclear. The CDR3 consists of 14 residues. V lost 6 bases, J lost 2 bases, and 14 bases lay in between. Germline-derived CDR1 and CDR2 are MDHEN and SYDVKM. CDR3 nucleotides: TGTGCCAGCAGCTATATTGGTACTACCTACGAGCAGTACCTC. This sequence encodes CASSYIGTTYEQYL.

This clonotype was found many times. This chain connects TRBV15 to TRBJ2-2; no firm D call. Germline V gene lookup returns CDR1 LNHNV and CDR2 YYDKDF (reference sequence). This CDR3 has 14 amino acids. Trimming pared 3 bases from V and 8 bases from J, leaving 13 bases between. CDR3 region: CATSRLRFDGELFF. CDR3 nucleotides: TGTGCCACCAGCAGGTTACGGTTCGATGGGGAGCTGTTTTTT.

This clonotype was recorded a few times. This chain links TRBV14 with TRBJ2-7; D gene uncertain. The CDR3 sequence is 12 residues long. Trimming left V 3 bases short and J 3 bases short, with 6 bases between. Germline CDR1 is SGHDN and CDR2 is FVKESK. CDR3 loop: CASSQGIYEQYF. The CDR3, as DNA: TGTGCCAGCAGCCAGGGGATCTACGAGCAGTACTTC.

The table lists this clonotype with many counts. The rearrangement joins TRBV13 to TRBJ2-5, with D possibly matching TRBD1 (5 bases). V was clipped by 2 bases and J by 2 bases, with 12 bases between them. The CDR3 contains 15 residues. Looked up from germline, CDR1 is PRHDT and CDR2 is FYEKMQ (reference sequence). The CDR3 DNA reads as TGTGCCAGCAGCTTATTTCTGGGGCCACAAGAGACCCAGTACTTC. The encoded protein is CASSLFLGPQETQYF.

This clonotype was seen ten or more times. The gene calls are TRBV7-2 and TRBJ2-2; no clear D gene. CDR1 is SGHTA and CDR2 is FQGNSA in the germline V gene. The length of the CDR3 is 16 residues. Trimming took off 1 base at V and 2 bases at J, with 11 bases between the two ends. As DNA, the CDR3 is TGTGCCAGCAGCTTAGTCCGGAGCATAAACACCGGGGAGCTGTTTTTT. Translated: CASSLVRSINTGELFF.

The rearrangement uses TRBV29-1 and TRBJ2-7; 14 bases map to TRBD2. V lost 7 bases, J lost 4 bases, and 3 bases stayed unmatched. The CDR3 runs to 13 residues. The germline gives CDR1 SQVTM, CDR2 ANQGSEA. Here the CDR3 DNA reads TGCAGCGCTGGGACTAGCGGGAGATACGAGCAGTACTTC. This sequence encodes CSAGTSGRYEQYF.

In the case of this clonotype: This may come from a read error, since a much larger clone is one base off. The chain employs TRBV7-9 and TRBJ2-3, with D tentatively TRBD2 (8 bases). CDR1 is SEHNR, CDR2 FQNEAQ, per germline (reference sequence). This CDR3 has 14 residues. The CDR3 DNA sequence: TGTGTCAGCAGCACCGGGAGGGGGCAAGATACGCAGTATTTT. Amino acids: CVSSTGRGQDTQYF.

About this clonotype itself: Likely a read error: the CDR3 ends without its conserved phenylalanine or tryptophan. This chain uses TRBV7-2 with TRBJ1-6; possible D gene TRBD1, 5 bases. CDR1 is SGHTA, CDR2 FQGNSA, per germline. This CDR3 contains 12 residues. The V gene lost 3 bases and the J gene lost 13 bases, with 10 bases spanning the gap. Here the CDR3 reads CASSLRGSPLHS. The CDR3 DNA follows: TGTGCCAGCAGCTTGAGGGGTTCGCCCCTCCACTCT.

The table lists this clonotype with many counts. The rearrangement links TRBV12-3 or TRBV12-4 to TRBJ2-7, with 9 nucleotides matching TRBD1. The junction had 8 bases not matched to a gene; V was cut back by 6 bases and J by 5 bases. The CDR3 contains 14 residues. The CDR3 reads CASRGGTGYDEQYF. For the CDR3, the DNA is TGTGCCAGCAGGGGAGGGACAGGGTACGACGAGCAGTACTTC.

The sample holds many counts of this clonotype. The V call is TRBV5-1, the J call TRBJ1-2; no firm D call. There are 14 residues in the CDR3. Trimming pared 0 bases from V and 0 bases from J, leaving 6 bases between. The V gene's germline CDR1 is SGHRS and CDR2 YFSETQ. CDR3 nucleotides: TGCGCCAGCAGCTTGGACGGAGCTAACTATGGCTACACCTTC. Residues: CASSLDGANYGYTF.

DNA of the CDR3: TGCAGTGCTAATGCGGGACTAGCGGGAGAGACCCAGTACTTC. Translated: CSANAGLAGETQYF. This chain joins TRBV20-1 and TRBJ2-5; 12 bases align to TRBD2. Germline CDR1 DFQATT, CDR2 SNEGSKA (reference sequence). The trim removed 4 bases at V and 4 bases at J, leaving 4 bases unmatched. The CDR3 is 14 amino acids.

This clonotype has at least ten counts. The V and J genes are TRBV20-1 and TRBJ2-7, with a possible D match to TRBD1 (6 bases). V lost 1 base and J lost 1, with 14 bases in between. CDR3 size: 15 residues. CDR1 is DFQATT, CDR2 SNEGSKA, per germline (reference sequence). The chain's CDR3 is CSARVRADRSYEQYF. The CDR3 DNA is TGCAGTGCTAGAGTGAGGGCGGACAGATCCTACGAGCAGTACTTC.

Ten or more counts support this clonotype. This sequence joins TRBV28 and TRBJ2-7; D is possibly TRBD2 (6 bases). V lost 6 bases and J lost 3, with 18 bases in between. The CDR3 is 15 amino acids. Germline V gene data show CDR1 as MDHEN and CDR2 as SYDVKM. CDR3 in DNA: TGTGCCAGCAGACCCACCTCGGGACTCGGCTACGAGCAGTACTTC. Translating gives CASRPTSGLGYEQYF.